Listed below are T cell receptor beta chains from one sample, sequenced in a study of blood T cell repertoires in COVID-19. TCRdb keeps only in-frame clones here, not all; method: immunoSEQ multiplex PCR. The sample yields some 90,000 clones, roughly 90% seen once. Sequenced: peripheral blood. All receptors come from a woman of 80 years or more with acute or convalescent COVID-19. CDR3s include the opening cysteine and the closing phenylalanine or tryptophan. Fields, in order: V gene, J gene, CDR3 protein.

v_call: TRBV7-3; j_call: TRBJ2-2; cdr3_aa: CASSRDMNTGELFF
v_call: TRBV18; j_call: TRBJ1-1; cdr3_aa: CASSTGDFGNTEAFF
v_call: TRBV12-3/TRBV12-4; j_call: TRBJ2-7; cdr3_aa: CASSLGAYEQYF
v_call: TRBV5-5; j_call: TRBJ1-3; cdr3_aa: CASSIRDRGFSGNTIYF
v_call: TRBV10-3; j_call: TRBJ1-1; cdr3_aa: CAISTTGDTEAFF
v_call: TRBV19; j_call: TRBJ2-7; cdr3_aa: CASRDQTGGGYEQYF
v_call: TRBV6-1; j_call: TRBJ1-2; cdr3_aa: CASSEIGQGVSYTF
v_call: TRBV18; j_call: TRBJ1-5; cdr3_aa: CASSPWGLTVSNQPQHF
v_call: TRBV19; j_call: TRBJ1-1; cdr3_aa: CASSNRVIEAFF
v_call: TRBV2; j_call: TRBJ1-2; cdr3_aa: CASRGDMGHYGYTF
v_call: TRBV4-1; j_call: TRBJ2-1; cdr3_aa: CASSQRGTGTDENEQFF
v_call: TRBV5-1; j_call: TRBJ1-6; cdr3_aa: CASSLGGTDSPLHF
v_call: TRBV5-5; j_call: TRBJ2-7; cdr3_aa: CASSPGTGRSGQYF
v_call: TRBV7-3; j_call: TRBJ1-6; cdr3_aa: CASSLAGIGSPLHF
v_call: TRBV19; j_call: TRBJ1-3; cdr3_aa: CASSAQGSGNTIYF
v_call: TRBV6-5; j_call: TRBJ2-7; cdr3_aa: CASRGGTGGNYEQYF
v_call: TRBV5-4; j_call: TRBJ1-1; cdr3_aa: CASSRRGSPLNTEAFF
v_call: TRBV2; j_call: TRBJ1-5; cdr3_aa: CASSLTGSNQPQHF
v_call: TRBV5-6; j_call: TRBJ2-5; cdr3_aa: CASSLRGTSEGTQYF
v_call: TRBV6-1; j_call: TRBJ2-2; cdr3_aa: CASSAKYGTANTGELFF
v_call: TRBV12-3/TRBV12-4; j_call: TRBJ1-6; cdr3_aa: CASRTIGNSPLHF
v_call: TRBV3-1/TRBV3-2; j_call: TRBJ2-5; cdr3_aa: CASSQDPVLAGGQETQYF
v_call: TRBV25-1; j_call: TRBJ1-6; cdr3_aa: CASTGKNNSPLHF
v_call: TRBV9; j_call: TRBJ1-4; cdr3_aa: CASSFTGNEDEKLFF
v_call: TRBV24-1; j_call: TRBJ2-3; cdr3_aa: CATRDRATDTQYF
v_call: TRBV5-1; j_call: TRBJ1-5; cdr3_aa: CASSLEGANQPQHF
v_call: TRBV29-1; j_call: TRBJ1-2; cdr3_aa: CSVRGQGASHGYTF
v_call: TRBV6-6; j_call: TRBJ2-7; cdr3_aa: CASRRGQDRSYEQYF
v_call: TRBV10-1; j_call: TRBJ2-3; cdr3_aa: CASSGGVADTQYF
v_call: TRBV28; j_call: TRBJ2-5; cdr3_aa: CASSLRLQETQYF
v_call: TRBV7-2; j_call: TRBJ1-2; cdr3_aa: CASSLRDTAGYTF
v_call: TRBV11-2; j_call: TRBJ1-2; cdr3_aa: CASSLAGQGAGYGYTF
v_call: TRBV5-1; j_call: TRBJ2-2; cdr3_aa: CASSTSGGSTGELFF
v_call: TRBV5-8; j_call: TRBJ1-4; cdr3_aa: CASSWGGRRHNEKLFF
v_call: TRBV5-4; j_call: TRBJ2-3; cdr3_aa: CASRRGGEVRTDTQYF
v_call: TRBV5-1; j_call: TRBJ1-1; cdr3_aa: CASSWAQGNPEAFF
v_call: TRBV9; j_call: TRBJ2-5; cdr3_aa: CASSALAGGPETQYF
v_call: TRBV18; j_call: TRBJ2-2; cdr3_aa: CASSPTSGNTGELFF
v_call: TRBV27; j_call: TRBJ1-1; cdr3_aa: CASSLALGDTEAFF
v_call: TRBV9; j_call: TRBJ2-7; cdr3_aa: CASSVTWRAGGEQYF
v_call: TRBV5-1; j_call: TRBJ2-7; cdr3_aa: CASGLGGNEQYF
v_call: TRBV18; j_call: TRBJ2-1; cdr3_aa: CASSPHREHEQFF
v_call: TRBV19; j_call: TRBJ2-4; cdr3_aa: CASRDRAIENIQYF
v_call: TRBV3-1/TRBV3-2; j_call: TRBJ1-5; cdr3_aa: CASSPGTGVQPQHF
v_call: TRBV30; j_call: TRBJ2-7; cdr3_aa: CAWSVPGASGGLSYEQYF